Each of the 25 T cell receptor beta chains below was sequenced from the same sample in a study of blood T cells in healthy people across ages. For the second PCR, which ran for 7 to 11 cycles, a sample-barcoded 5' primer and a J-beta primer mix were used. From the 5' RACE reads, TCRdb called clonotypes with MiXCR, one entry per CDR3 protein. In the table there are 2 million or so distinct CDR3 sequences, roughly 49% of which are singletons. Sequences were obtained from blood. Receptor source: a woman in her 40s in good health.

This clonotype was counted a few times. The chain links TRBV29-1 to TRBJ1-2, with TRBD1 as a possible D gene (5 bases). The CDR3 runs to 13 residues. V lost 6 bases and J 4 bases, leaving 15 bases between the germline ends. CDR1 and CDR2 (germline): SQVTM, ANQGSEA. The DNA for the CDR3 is TGCAGCGTCCAAGGGACGCCCGGCTATGGCTACACCTTC. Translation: CSVQGTPGYGYTF.

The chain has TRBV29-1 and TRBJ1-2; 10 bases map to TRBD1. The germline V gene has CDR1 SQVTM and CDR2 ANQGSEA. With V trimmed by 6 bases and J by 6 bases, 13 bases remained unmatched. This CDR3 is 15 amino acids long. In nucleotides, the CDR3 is TGCAGCGTGGGGGGAGGGACAGGGGATTATCATGGCTACACCTTC. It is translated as CSVGGGTGDYHGYTF.

CDR3 sequence: CSARGLSPTHPLINTQYF. The CDR3 coding sequence is TGCAGTGCTAGAGGACTTTCACCGACACATCCCTTGATTAATACCCAGTACTTC. The V gene is TRBV20-1, the J gene TRBJ2-7, with D unclear. The V end lost 1 base, the J end lost 10 bases, and 32 bases lay between the germline ends. CDR3 length equals 18 residues. The germline gives CDR1 DFQATT, CDR2 SNEGSKA (reference sequence).

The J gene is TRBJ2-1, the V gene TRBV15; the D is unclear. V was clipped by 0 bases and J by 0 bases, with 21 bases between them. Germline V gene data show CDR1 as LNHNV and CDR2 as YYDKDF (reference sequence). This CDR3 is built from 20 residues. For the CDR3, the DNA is TGTGCCACCAGCAGAGATATCAGTTTGGCGTACCGGTCCTCCTACAATGAGCAGTTCTTC. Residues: CATSRDISLAYRSSYNEQFF.

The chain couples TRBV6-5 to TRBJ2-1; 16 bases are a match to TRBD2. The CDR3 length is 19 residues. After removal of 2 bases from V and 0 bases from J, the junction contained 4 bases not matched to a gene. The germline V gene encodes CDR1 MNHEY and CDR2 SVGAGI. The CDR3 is CASSYRGLAGGISYNEQFF. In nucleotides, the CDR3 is TGTGCCAGCAGTTACAGGGGACTAGCGGGGGGGATCTCCTACAATGAGCAGTTCTTC.

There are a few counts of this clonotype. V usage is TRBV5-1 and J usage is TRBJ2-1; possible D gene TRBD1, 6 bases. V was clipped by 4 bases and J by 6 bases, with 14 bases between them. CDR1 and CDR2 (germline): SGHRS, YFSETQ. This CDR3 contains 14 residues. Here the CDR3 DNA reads TGCGCCAGCAGCCTTAACACCAGGGGCAATGAGCAGTTCTTC. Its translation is CASSLNTRGNEQFF.

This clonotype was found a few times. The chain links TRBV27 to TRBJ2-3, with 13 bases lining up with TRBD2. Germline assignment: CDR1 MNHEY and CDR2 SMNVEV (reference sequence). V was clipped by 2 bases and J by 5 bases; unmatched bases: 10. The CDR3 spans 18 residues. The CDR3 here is CASSLVLAGGLLVDTQYF. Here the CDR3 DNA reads TGTGCCAGCAGTTTAGTACTAGCGGGGGGGCTTTTAGTAGATACGCAGTATTTT.

The chain's CDR3 is CSARETGSYGYTF. The CDR3 coding sequence is TGCAGTGCTAGAGAGACAGGATCCTATGGCTACACCTTC. The rearrangement links TRBV20-1 to TRBJ1-2; TRBD1 might be the D (6 bases). CDR1 and CDR2 from the germline V gene are DFQATT and SNEGSKA (reference sequence). This CDR3 is 13 amino acids long. The V end was cut by 0 bases, the J end by 4 bases, with 9 bases between.

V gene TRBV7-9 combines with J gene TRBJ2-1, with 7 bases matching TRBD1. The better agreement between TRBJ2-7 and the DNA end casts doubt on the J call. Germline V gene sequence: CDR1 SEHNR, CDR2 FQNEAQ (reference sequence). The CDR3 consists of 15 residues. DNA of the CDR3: TGTGCCAGCAGCTCTGACAGGGTCACCTACAATGAGCAGTACTTC. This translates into CASSSDRVTYNEQYF.

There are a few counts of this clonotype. The CDR3 region has the DNA TGTGCCATCGGCGGCGCGGACTCTACGCAGTATTTT. This codes for CAIGGADSTQYF. The V gene is TRBV10-3, the J gene TRBJ2-3; TRBD2 might be the D (5 bases). Trimming cost V 8 bases and J 8 bases, with 14 bases left between them. CDR1 ENHRY and CDR2 SYGVKD come from the germline V gene. This CDR3 contains 12 residues.

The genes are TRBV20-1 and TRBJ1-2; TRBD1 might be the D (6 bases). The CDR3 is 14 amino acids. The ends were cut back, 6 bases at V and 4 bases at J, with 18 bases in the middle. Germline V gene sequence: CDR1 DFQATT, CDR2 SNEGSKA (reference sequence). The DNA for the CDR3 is TGCAGTGCCGACGGACAGCTCGGGGTCTATGGCTACACCTTC. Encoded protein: CSADGQLGVYGYTF.

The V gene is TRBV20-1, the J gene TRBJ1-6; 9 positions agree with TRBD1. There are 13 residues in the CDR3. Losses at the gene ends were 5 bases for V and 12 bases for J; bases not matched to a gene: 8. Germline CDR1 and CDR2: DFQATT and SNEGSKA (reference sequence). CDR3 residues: CSALTGQGKPLHF. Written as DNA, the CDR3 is TGCAGTGCTCTCACGGGACAGGGAAAACCCCTCCACTTT.

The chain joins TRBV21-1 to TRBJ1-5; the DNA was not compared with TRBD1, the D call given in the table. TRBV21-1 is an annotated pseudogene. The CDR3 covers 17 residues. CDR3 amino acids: CASRVGQGPQSNQPQHF. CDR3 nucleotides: TGTGCCAGCAGAGTGGGACAGGGGCCCCAAAGCAATCAGCCCCAGCATTTT.

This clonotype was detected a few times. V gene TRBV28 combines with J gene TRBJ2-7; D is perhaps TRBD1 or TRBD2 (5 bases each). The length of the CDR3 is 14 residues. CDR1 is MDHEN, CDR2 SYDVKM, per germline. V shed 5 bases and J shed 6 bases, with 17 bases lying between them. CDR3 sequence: CASSRSGTPAEQYF. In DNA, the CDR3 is TGTGCCAGCAGTCGTTCCGGGACGCCTGCCGAGCAGTACTTC.

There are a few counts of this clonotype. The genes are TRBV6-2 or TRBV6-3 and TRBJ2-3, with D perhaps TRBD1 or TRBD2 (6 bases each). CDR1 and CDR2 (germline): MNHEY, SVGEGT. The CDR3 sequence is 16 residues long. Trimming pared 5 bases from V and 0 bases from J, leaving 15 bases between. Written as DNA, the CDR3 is TGTGCCAGCAGTGCGGGACACCGTGGAAGCACAGATACGCAGTATTTT. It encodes CASSAGHRGSTDTQYF.

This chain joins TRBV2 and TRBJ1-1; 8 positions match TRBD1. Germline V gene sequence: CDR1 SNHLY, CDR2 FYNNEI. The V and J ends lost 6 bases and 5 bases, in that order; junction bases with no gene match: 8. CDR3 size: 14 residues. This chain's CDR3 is CASRGQDGGTEAFF. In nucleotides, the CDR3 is TGTGCCAGCAGGGGACAGGACGGGGGAACTGAAGCTTTCTTT.

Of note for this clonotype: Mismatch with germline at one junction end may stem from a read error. CDR3 sequence reads: CASTLRGAAQETPYF. The CDR3 region has the DNA TGTGCCAGCACCCTTAGGGGTGCAGCTCAAGAGACCCCGTACTTC. The chain couples TRBV13 to TRBJ2-5, with a possible D match to TRBD1 (5 bases). Germline-derived CDR1 and CDR2 are PRHDT and FYEKMQ (reference sequence). CDR3 length: 15 amino acids.

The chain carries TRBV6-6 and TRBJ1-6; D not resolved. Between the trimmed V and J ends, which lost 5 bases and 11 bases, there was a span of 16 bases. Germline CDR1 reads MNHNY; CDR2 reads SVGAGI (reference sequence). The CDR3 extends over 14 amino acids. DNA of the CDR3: TGTGCCAGCAGTGACCGGGGAGAAGGGACACCCCTCCACTTT. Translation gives CASSDRGEGTPLHF.

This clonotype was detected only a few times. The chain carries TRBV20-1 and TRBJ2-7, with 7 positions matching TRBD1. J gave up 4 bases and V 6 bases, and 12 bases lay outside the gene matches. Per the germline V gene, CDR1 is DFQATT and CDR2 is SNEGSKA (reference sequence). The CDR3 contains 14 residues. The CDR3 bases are TGCAGTGCCTTTCCGACAGGGAGATCGTACGAGCAGTACTTC. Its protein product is CSAFPTGRSYEQYF.

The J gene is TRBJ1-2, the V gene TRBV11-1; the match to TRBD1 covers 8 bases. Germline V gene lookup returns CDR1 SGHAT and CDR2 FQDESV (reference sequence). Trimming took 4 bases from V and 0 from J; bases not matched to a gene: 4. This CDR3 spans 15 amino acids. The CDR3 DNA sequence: TGTGCCAGCAGCTCGGACAGGGTCCCTAACTATGGCTACACCTTC. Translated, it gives CASSSDRVPNYGYTF.

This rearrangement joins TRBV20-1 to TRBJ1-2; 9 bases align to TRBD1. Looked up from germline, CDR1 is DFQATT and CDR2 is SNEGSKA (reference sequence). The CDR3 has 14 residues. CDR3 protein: CSLPLVGQGYGYTF. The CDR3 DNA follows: TGCAGCCTTCCATTGGTGGGACAGGGATATGGCTACACCTTC.

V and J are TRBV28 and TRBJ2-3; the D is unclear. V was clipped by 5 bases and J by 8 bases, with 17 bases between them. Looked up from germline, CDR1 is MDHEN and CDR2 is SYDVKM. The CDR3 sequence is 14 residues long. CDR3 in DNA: TGTGCCAGCAGTCTCCCGGGTGGCCTCGGTACGCAGTATTTT. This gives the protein CASSLPGGLGTQYF.

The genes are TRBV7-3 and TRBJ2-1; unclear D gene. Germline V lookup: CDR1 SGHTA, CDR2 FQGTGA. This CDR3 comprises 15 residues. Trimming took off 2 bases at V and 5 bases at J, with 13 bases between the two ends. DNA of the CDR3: TGTGCCAGCAGCTTAGGCCGGAACGCCAACAATGAGCAGTTCTTC. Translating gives CASSLGRNANNEQFF.

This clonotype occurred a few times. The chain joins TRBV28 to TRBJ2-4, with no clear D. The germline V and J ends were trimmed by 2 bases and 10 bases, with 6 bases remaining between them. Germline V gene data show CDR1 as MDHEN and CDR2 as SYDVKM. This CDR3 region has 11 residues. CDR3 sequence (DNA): TGTGCCAGCAGTTTAAAGGGAATTCAGTACTTC. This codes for CASSLKGIQYF. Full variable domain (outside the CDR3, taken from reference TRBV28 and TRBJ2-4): DVKVTQSSRYLVKRTGEKVFLECVQDMDHENMFWYRQDPGLGLRLIYFSYDVKMKEKGDIPEGYSVSREKKERFSLILESASTNQTSMYLCASSLKGIQYFGAGTRLSVL.

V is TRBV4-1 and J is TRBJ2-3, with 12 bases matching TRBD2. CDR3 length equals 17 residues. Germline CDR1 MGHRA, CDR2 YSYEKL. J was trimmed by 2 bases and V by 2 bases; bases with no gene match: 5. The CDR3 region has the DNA TGCGCCAGCAGCCAATGGACTAGCGGGGCTTCCACAGATACGCAGTATTTT. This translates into CASSQWTSGASTDTQYF.